This T cell receptor beta chain is from a study of human T cells and chemical hapten exposure (dated by TCRdb to the early 2020s). About the study as a whole: For sensitization, 2% DPC in acetone was applied to a roughly 2 cm by roughly 2 cm area of upper inner arm skin. Libraries were pooled for sequencing, and per-sample TCR yields varied mainly because of small differences in library volumes within the pool. Throughout the study period of roughly 24 weeks, patients also received therapeutic DPC doses to the scalp every week. Patch testing was performed on the upper back with Finn chambers containing 0.01% DPC, and the patch tests were scored after 6 days according to International Contact Dermatitis Research Group standards. Alopecia areata with under or over 50% scalp involvement, alopecia totalis and alopecia universalis were represented in the patient cohort, which was mostly female. Blood was sampled from patients pre-sensitization (week 0) and at 2, 6 and about 24 weeks after DPC sensitization. Twenty-nine alopecia patients gave blood for TCR sequencing at one to four time points (pre-sensitization, 2, 6 and 24 weeks). In alopecia patients, the study followed how the peripheral blood TCR repertoire changed in vivo over primary and secondary sensitization to diphenylcyclopropenone (DPC), a hapten. Broader findings and caveats from the paper: A positive correlation was found between the number of PT1 expanded TCRs and patch test score, with significance reached at thresholds 8, 16 and 32 but not 4. No change with DPC sensitization was found in the number of TCRs above 1 in 1000 frequency, and no evidence of global repertoire structure alterations was found. Repeated subsampling changed both the strength of the expansion versus patch-test correlation and the threshold at which the correlation became significant. Because all patients had alopecia, a presumed autoimmune disease, the immune response of the patients might differ from that of healthy individuals. Significantly more large CDR3 similarity clusters were formed by expanded TCRs than by pre-sensitization or healthy control sets, consistent with antigen-driven responses.

The receptor library was made with RACE. Sequencing was performed on a NextSeq 500. Library preparation attached unique molecular identifiers to individual cDNA molecules for quantitative, reproducible TCR counting. From each blood RNA sample, both TCR alpha and TCR beta chains were sequenced. The published analysis was carried out like this. The median number of TCRs per sample was some 100,000, ranging from roughly 23,224 to 700,000. V, J and CDR3 annotation of the TCR reads was performed with the Decombinator software suite. For PS versus PT1 abundance plots, all samples were subsampled to the same number of TCRs (28,000). Expanded TCRs were defined as absent before sensitization and observed at least eight times at the 2-week time point. TCRdb trimmed the raw reads at Q25, called clones with MiXCR and kept productive beta chains. Under each unique CDR3 protein, matching rows form one entry showing the most common genes and DNA. The V and J calls and clone size come from TCRdb's table, not from the authors' own analysis. The sample yields more than 70,000 distinct CDR3 sequences; roughly 8.5% were counted once. The top ten hold about 2.5% of the sample.

This clonotype was detected a few times. This clone's antigen is unknown. Base qualities are missing; no much larger clone stands one base away. Unmatched junction bases come to 8, with V trimmed by 4 bases and J by 5 bases. CDR3 length: 15 amino acids, cysteine to phenylalanine. Only CDR3 DNA remains: 45 bases, in frame from the first base. CDR1 and CDR2, per the germline V gene, are MDHEN and SYDVKM. The time point label for this specimen denotes: pre-sensitization, week 0. Explained via the paper, the treatment or condition label denotes: therapeutic diphenylcyclopropenone sensitization with weekly scalp DPC. At each patch-test visit, blood was drawn before the patch test was applied. Patients were eligible if aged 18 to 70, diagnosed with alopecia and judged suitable for DPC therapy, and pregnant patients were excluded. Total RNA was extracted from unfractionated whole blood that had been collected in Tempus Blood RNA tubes.

The chain couples TRBV28 to TRBJ2-7, and 10 junctional nucleotides match TRBD1. The sequencing here drew on whole blood, taken in connection with sensitization to the hapten diphenylcyclopropenone (DPC). This receptor was obtained from a man aged 40-55 years with alopecia areata. Some clones in this sample may be carry-over from other donors' samples. In nucleotides, the sequence is TGTGCCAGCAGTTCAGGAGGGACAGGGGAGGACGAGCAGTACTTC. This yields the protein CASSSGGTGEDEQYF.